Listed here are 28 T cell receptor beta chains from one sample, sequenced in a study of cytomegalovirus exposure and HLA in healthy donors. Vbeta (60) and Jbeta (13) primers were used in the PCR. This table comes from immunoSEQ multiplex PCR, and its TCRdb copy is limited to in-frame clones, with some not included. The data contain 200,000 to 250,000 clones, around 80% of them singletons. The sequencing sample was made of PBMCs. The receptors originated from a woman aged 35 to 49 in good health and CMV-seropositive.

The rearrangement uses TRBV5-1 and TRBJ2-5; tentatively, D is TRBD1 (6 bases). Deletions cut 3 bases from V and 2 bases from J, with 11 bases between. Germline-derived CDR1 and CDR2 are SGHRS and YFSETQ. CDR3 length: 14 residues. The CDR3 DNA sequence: TGCGCCAGCAGCTCTACACAGGGTCAAGAGACCCAGTACTTC. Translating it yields CASSSTQGQETQYF. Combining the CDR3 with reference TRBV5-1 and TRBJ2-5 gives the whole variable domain KAGVTQTPRYLIKTRGQQVTLSCSPISGHRSVSWYQQTPGQGLQFLFEYFSETQRNKGNFPGRFSGRQFSNSRSEMNVSTLELGDSALYLCASSSTQGQETQYFGPGTRLLVL.

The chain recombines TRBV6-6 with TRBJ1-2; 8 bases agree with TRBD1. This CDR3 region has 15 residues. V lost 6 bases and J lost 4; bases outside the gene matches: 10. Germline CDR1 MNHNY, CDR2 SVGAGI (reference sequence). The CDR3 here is CASRPGQGPTYGYTF. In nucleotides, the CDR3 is TGTGCCAGCAGACCAGGACAGGGACCCACCTATGGCTACACCTTC.

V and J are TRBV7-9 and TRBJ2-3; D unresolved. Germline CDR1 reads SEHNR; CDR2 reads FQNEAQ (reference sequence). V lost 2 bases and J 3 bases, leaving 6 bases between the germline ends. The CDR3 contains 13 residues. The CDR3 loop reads CASSLRETDTQYF. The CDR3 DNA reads TGTGCCAGCAGCTTACGAGAGACAGATACGCAGTATTTT.

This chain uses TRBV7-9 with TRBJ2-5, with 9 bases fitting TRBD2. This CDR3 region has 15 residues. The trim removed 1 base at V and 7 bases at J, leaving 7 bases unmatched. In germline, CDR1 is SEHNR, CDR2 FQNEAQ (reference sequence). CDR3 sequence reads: CASSLDRGGAGTQYF. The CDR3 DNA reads TGTGCCAGCAGCTTAGACCGCGGGGGGGCCGGGACCCAGTACTTC.

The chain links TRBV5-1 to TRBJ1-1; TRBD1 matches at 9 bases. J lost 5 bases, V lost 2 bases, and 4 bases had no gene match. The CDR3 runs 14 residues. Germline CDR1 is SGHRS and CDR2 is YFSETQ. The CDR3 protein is CASSLQGAGTEAFF. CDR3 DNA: TGCGCCAGCAGCTTACAGGGGGCGGGGACTGAAGCTTTCTTT.

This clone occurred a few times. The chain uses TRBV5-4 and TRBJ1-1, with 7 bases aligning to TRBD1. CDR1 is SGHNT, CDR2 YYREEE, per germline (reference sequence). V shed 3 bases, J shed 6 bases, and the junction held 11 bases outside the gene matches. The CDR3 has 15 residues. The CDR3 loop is CASSSEVFTGAEAFF. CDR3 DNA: TGTGCCAGCAGCTCCGAAGTTTTTACAGGGGCTGAAGCTTTCTTT.

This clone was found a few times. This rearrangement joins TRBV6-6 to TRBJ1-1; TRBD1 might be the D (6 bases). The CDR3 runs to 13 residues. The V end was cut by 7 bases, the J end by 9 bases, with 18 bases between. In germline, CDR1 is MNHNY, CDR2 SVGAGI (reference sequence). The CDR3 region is CASTTIQGGKAFF. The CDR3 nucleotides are TGTGCCAGCACTACCATACAGGGAGGGAAAGCTTTCTTT.

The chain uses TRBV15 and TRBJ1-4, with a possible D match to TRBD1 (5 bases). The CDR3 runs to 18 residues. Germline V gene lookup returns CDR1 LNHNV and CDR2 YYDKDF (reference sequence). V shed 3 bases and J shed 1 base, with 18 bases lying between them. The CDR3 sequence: CATSRGQGSKGTNEKLFF. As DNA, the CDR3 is TGTGCCACCAGCAGGGGGCAGGGCTCCAAGGGAACTAATGAAAAACTGTTTTTT.

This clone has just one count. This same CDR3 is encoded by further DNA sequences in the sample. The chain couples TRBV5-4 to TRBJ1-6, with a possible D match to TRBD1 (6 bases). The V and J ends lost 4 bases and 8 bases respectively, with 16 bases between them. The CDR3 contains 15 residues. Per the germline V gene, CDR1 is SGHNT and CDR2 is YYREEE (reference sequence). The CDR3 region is CASSVVQGTDSPLHF. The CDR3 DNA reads TGTGCCAGCAGCGTAGTACAGGGAACGGATTCACCCCTCCACTTT.

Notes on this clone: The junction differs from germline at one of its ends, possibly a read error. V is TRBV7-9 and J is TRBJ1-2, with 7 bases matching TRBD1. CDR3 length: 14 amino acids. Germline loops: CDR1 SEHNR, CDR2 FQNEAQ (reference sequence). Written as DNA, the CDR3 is TGTTCCAGCAGCGGTACCGGGACAGACTATGGCTACACCTTC. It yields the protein CSSSGTGTDYGYTF.

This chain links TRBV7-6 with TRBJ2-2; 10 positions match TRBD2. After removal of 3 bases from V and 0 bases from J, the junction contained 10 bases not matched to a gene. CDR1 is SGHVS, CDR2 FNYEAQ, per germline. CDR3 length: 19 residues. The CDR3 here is CASSFSSGTSDPNTGELFF. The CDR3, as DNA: TGTGCCAGCAGCTTTTCATCCGGGACTAGCGATCCGAACACCGGGGAGCTGTTTTTT. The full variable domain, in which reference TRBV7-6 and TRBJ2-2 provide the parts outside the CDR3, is GAGVSQSPRYKVTKRGQDVALRCDPISGHVSLYWYRQALGQGPEFLTYFNYEAQQDKSGLPNDRFSAERPEGSISTLTIQRTEQRDSAMYRCASSFSSGTSDPNTGELFFGEGSRLTVL.

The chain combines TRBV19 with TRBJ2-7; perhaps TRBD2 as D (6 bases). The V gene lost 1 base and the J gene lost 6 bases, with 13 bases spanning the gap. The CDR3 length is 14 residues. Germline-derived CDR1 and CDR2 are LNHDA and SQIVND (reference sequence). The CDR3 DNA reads TGTGCCAGTAGTATAGGGACTAATCGAGGCGAGCAGTACTTC. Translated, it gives CASSIGTNRGEQYF.

The DNA for the CDR3 is TGCGCCAGCAGCTTCGATACGGCAGGCTATGAAGCTTTCTTT. It translates to CASSFDTAGYEAFF. The chain is built from TRBV5-1 and TRBJ1-1; no reliable D call. Germline-derived CDR1 and CDR2 are SGHRS and YFSETQ. The V and J ends lost 2 bases and 7 bases respectively, with 15 bases between them. The CDR3 loop spans 14 amino acids. The full variable domain, with the rest looked up from reference TRBV5-1 and TRBJ1-1, is KAGVTQTPRYLIKTRGQQVTLSCSPISGHRSVSWYQQTPGQGLQFLFEYFSETQRNKGNFPGRFSGRQFSNSRSEMNVSTLELGDSALYLCASSFDTAGYEAFFGQGTRLTVV.

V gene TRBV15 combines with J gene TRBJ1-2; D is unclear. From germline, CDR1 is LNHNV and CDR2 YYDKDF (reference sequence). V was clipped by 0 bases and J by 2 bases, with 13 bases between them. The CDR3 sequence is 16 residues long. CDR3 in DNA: TGTGCCACCAGCAGAGACGGGTCCCTAAAAAACTATGGCTACACCTTC. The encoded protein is CATSRDGSLKNYGYTF. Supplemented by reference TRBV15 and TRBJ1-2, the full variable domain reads DAMVIQNPRYQVTQFGKPVTLSCSQTLNHNVMYWYQQKSSQAPKLLFHYYDKDFNNEADTPDNFQSRRPNTSFCFLDIRSPGLGDTAMYLCATSRDGSLKNYGYTFGSGTRLTVV.

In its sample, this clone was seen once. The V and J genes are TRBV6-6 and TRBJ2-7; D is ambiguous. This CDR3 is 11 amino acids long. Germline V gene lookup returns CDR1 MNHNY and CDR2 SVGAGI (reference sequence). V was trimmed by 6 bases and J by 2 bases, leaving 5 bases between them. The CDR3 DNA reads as TGTGCCAGCAGGGAGACCTACGAGCAGTACTTC. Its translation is CASRETYEQYF.

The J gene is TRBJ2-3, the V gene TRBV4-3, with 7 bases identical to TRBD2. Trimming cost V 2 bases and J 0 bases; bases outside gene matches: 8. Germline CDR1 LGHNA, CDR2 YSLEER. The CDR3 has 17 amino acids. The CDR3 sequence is CASSQTRAGTSTDTQYF. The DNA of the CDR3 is TGCGCCAGCAGCCAAACGAGAGCGGGGACTAGCACAGATACGCAGTATTTT.

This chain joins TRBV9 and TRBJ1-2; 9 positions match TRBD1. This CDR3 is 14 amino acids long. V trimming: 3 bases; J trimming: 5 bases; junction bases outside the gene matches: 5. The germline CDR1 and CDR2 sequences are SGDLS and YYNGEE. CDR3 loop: CASSARDRDYGYTF. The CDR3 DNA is TGTGCCAGCAGCGCCCGGGACAGGGATTATGGCTACACCTTC.

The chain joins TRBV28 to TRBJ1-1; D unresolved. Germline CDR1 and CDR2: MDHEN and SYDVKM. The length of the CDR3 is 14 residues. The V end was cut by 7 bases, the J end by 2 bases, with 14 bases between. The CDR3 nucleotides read TGTGCCAGCATTGCGGGCCCCAGCAACACTGAAGCTTTCTTT. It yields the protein CASIAGPSNTEAFF. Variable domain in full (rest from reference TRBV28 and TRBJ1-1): DVKVTQSSRYLVKRTGEKVFLECVQDMDHENMFWYRQDPGLGLRLIYFSYDVKMKEKGDIPEGYSVSREKKERFSLILESASTNQTSMYLCASIAGPSNTEAFFGQGTRLTVV.

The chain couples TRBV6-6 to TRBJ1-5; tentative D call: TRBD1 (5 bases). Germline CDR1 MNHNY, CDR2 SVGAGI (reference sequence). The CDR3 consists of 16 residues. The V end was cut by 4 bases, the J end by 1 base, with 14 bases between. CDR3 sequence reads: CASSLTADGSNQPQHF. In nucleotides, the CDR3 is TGTGCCAGCAGTTTGACAGCCGATGGGAGCAATCAGCCCCAGCATTTT.

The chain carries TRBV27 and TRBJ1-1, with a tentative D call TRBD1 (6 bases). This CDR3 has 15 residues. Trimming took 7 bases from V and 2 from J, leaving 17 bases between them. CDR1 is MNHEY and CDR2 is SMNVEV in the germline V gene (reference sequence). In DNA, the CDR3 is TGTGCCAGCATCAAAGACACAGGGTATAACACTGAAGCTTTCTTT. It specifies CASIKDTGYNTEAFF.

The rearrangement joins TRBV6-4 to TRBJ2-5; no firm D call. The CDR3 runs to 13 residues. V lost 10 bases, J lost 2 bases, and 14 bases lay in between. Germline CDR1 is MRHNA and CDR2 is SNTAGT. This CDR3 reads CATTQQTQETQYF. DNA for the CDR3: TGTGCCACCACACAACAGACGCAAGAGACCCAGTACTTC.

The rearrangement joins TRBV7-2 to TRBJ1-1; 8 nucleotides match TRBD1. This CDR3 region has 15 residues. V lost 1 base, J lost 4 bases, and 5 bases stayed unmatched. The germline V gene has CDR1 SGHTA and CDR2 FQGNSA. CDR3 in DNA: TGTGCCAGCAGCTTAGAATCAGGGGGCATCACTGAAGCTTTCTTT. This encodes CASSLESGGITEAFF.

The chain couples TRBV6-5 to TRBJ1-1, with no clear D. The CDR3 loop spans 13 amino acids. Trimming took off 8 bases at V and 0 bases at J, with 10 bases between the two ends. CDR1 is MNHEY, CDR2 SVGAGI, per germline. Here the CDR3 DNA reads TGTGCCAGCCGCGCAGGATTGAACACTGAAGCTTTCTTT. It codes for CASRAGLNTEAFF.

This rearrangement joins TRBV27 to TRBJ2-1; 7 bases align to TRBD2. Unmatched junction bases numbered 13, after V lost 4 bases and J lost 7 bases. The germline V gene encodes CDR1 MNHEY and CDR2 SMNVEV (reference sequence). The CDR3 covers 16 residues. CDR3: CASSWRGAGELNEQFF. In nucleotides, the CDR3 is TGTGCCAGCAGTTGGCGAGGGGCGGGAGAGTTGAATGAGCAGTTCTTC.

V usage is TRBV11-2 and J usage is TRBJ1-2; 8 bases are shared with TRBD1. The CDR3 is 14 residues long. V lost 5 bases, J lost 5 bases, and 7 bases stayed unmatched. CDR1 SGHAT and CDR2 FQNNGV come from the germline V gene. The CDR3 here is CASSRGTGGYGYTF. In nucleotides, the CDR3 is TGTGCCAGCAGCCGCGGGACAGGAGGATATGGCTACACCTTC.

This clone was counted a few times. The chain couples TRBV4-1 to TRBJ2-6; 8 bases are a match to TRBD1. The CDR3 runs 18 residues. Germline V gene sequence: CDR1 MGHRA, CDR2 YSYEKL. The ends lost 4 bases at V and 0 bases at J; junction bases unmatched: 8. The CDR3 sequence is CASSLLDRVYSGANVLTF. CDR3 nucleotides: TGCGCCAGCAGCCTCTTGGACAGGGTTTACTCTGGGGCCAACGTCCTGACTTTC.

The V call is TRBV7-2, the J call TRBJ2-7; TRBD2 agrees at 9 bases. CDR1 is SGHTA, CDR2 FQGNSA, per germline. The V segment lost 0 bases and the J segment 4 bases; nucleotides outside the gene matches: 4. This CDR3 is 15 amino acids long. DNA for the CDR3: TGTGCCAGCAGCTTAGCTGGCGGGAGGGCTTACGAGCAGTACTTC. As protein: CASSLAGGRAYEQYF.

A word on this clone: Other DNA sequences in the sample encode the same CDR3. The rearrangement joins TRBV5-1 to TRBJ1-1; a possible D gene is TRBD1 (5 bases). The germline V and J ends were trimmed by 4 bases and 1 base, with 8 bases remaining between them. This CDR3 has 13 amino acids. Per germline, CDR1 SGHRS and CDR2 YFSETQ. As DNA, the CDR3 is TGCGCCAGCAGCCTTACAGGGAACACTGAAGCTTTCTTT. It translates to CASSLTGNTEAFF.